Sequencing of this T cell receptor beta chain was carried out in a study of OX40 agonist ivuxolimab in advanced cancers. TCRdb's copy holds only in-frame clones and misses some; the assay was immunoSEQ multiplex PCR. This table holds roughly 100,000 clones, about nine tenths found once. V lost 5 bases to trimming and J lost 5 bases, with 12 bases between them. This CDR3 contains 13 residues. Per the germline V gene, CDR1 is SGHDN and CDR2 is FVKESK. This receptor was identified in an adult with an advanced solid tumor such as melanoma, head and neck, liver or kidney cancer. Here the sequenced sample was CD4+ or CD8+ T cells sorted from blood, taken in a trial of the OX40 agonist ivuxolimab. V gene TRBV14 combines with J gene TRBJ2-5, with no clear D. The CDR3 protein is CASSINVQETQYF. The CDR3 region has the DNA TGTGCCAGCAGCATCAACGTGCAGGAGACCCAGTACTTC.